The 10 T cell receptor beta chains below were found in one sample sequenced in a study of blood T cell repertoires in COVID-19. Some clones are missing from TCRdb's copy, which holds only in-frame ones; the method was immunoSEQ multiplex PCR. The sample lists over 200,000 clones, 70% to 90% occurring once. Sequenced material: PBMCs or T cells enriched from blood (not recorded which). Receptors were obtained from a woman between 45 and 65 years old who had recovered from COVID-19.

The rearrangement uses TRBV28 and TRBJ2-7, with TRBD2 as a possible D gene (6 bases). V gave up 11 bases and J gave up 2 bases, with 16 bases separating them. Germline V gene data show CDR1 as MDHEN and CDR2 as SYDVKM. This CDR3 region has 13 residues. CDR3 region: CAVGTPGAYEQYF. The CDR3 DNA reads TGTGCCGTAGGGACTCCGGGCGCCTACGAGCAGTACTTC.

This clone was seen a single time. The chain is built from TRBV5-1 and TRBJ2-7; TRBD2 matches 7 bases. The CDR3 runs to 16 residues. V was pared by 1 base and J by 1 base, with 8 bases of the junction left unmatched. The germline V gene encodes CDR1 SGHRS and CDR2 YFSETQ. The CDR3 nucleotides are TGCGCCAGCAGCTTGTCCGGGGGGTATTATTCCTACGAGCAGTACTTC. Residues: CASSLSGGYYSYEQYF.

The CDR3 DNA is TGTGCCAGCAGTACAGGGCCTGGAAACACCATATATTTT. This sequence encodes CASSTGPGNTIYF. The J gene is TRBJ1-3, the V gene TRBV28; possibly TRBD1 for D (6 bases). The CDR3 length is 13 residues. V lost 5 bases, J lost 2 bases, and 7 bases lay in between. CDR1 and CDR2 from the germline V gene are MDHEN and SYDVKM.

This clone was observed a single time. The V gene is TRBV2, the J gene TRBJ1-2, with D uncertain. Between the trimmed V and J ends, which lost 6 bases and 8 bases, there was a span of 19 bases. Germline values: CDR1 SNHLY, CDR2 FYNNEI. CDR3 length equals 14 residues. The CDR3 spells CASRPEPMLWGYTF. CDR3 DNA: TGTGCCAGCAGGCCTGAACCTATGCTTTGGGGCTACACCTTC. The full variable domain, in which reference TRBV2 and TRBJ1-2 provide the parts outside the CDR3, is EPEVTQTPSHQVTQMGQEVILRCVPISNHLYFYWYRQILGQKVEFLVSFYNNEISEKSEIFDDQFSVERPDGSNFTLKIRSTKLEDSAMYFCASRPEPMLWGYTFGSGTRLTVV.

The gene calls are TRBV12-3 or TRBV12-4 and TRBJ2-7; perhaps TRBD2 as D (6 bases). The CDR3 has 12 residues. Trimming cost V 8 bases and J 2 bases, with 10 bases left between them. DNA for the CDR3: TGTGCCAGCGGGACTTCAACCTACGAGCAGTACTTC. It is translated as CASGTSTYEQYF.

The rearrangement uses TRBV18 and TRBJ2-3; 12 bases are shared with TRBD2. The junction had 4 bases not matched to a gene; V was cut back by 3 bases and J by 0 bases. CDR1 and CDR2 (germline): KGHSH, LQKENI. CDR3 length: 17 residues. The CDR3 nucleotides are TGTGCCAGCTCACCCCCGGGGACTAGCGGGAGCACAGATACGCAGTATTTT. Its translation is CASSPPGTSGSTDTQYF.

V is TRBV4-2 and J is TRBJ2-1, with 16 bases aligning to TRBD2. Germline CDR1 reads LGHNA; CDR2 reads YNFKEQ. The CDR3 extends over 18 amino acids. The trim removed 3 bases at V and 9 bases at J, leaving 11 bases unmatched. Here the CDR3 reads CASSQGTSGRAQSGEQFF. Here the CDR3 DNA reads TGTGCCAGCAGCCAGGGGACTAGCGGGAGGGCCCAGTCGGGTGAGCAGTTCTTC.

This clone was recorded only once. V and J are TRBV5-1 and TRBJ2-1, with D uncertain. V lost 2 bases, J lost 10 bases, and 10 bases lay in between. CDR1 is SGHRS, CDR2 YFSETQ, per germline. CDR3 length equals 12 residues. DNA for the CDR3: TGCGCCAGCAGCTTTAGTTCTGCCGAGCAGTTCTTC. Translating gives CASSFSSAEQFF.

The V and J genes are TRBV7-9 and TRBJ2-7; a possible D gene is TRBD1 (6 bases). The CDR3 has 17 amino acids. Germline lookup yields CDR1 SEHNR and CDR2 FQNEAQ (reference sequence). V lost 1 base to trimming and J lost 2 bases, with 18 bases between them. CDR3 nucleotide sequence: TGTGCCAGCAGCTTAGGTGGTACAGGGAATAATCCCTACGAGCAGTACTTC. Its protein product is CASSLGGTGNNPYEQYF.

Only one count was recorded for this clone. The chain's CDR3 is CASSLAWSSYNEQFF. DNA of the CDR3: TGTGCCAGCAGTCTAGCGTGGAGCTCCTACAATGAGCAGTTCTTC. The rearrangement links TRBV28 to TRBJ2-1; possibly TRBD2 for D (6 bases). Germline CDR1 MDHEN, CDR2 SYDVKM. CDR3 length: 15 residues. V was shortened by 5 bases and J by 0 bases, with 11 bases between the two germline ends.